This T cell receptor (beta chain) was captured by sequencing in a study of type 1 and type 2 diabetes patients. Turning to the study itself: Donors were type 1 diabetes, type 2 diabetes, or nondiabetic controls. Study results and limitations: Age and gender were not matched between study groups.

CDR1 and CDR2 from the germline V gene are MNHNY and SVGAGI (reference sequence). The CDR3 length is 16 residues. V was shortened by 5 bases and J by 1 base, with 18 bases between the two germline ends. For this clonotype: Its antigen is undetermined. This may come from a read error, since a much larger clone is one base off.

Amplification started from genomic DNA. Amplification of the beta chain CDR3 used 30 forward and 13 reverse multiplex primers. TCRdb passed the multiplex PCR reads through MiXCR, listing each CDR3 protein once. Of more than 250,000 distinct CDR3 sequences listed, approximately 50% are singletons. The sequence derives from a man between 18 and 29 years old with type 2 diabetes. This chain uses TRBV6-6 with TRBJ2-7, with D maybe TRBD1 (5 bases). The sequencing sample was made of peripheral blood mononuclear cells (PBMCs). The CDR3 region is CASSVSPWTSSYEQYF. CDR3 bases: TGTGCCAGCAGTGTTTCGCCCTGGACATCTTCCTACGAGCAGTACTTC.